These T cell receptor beta chains were read from a single sample in a study of blood T cell repertoires in COVID-19. Using immunoSEQ multiplex PCR, the repertoire was profiled, and TCRdb retains in-frame clones only, with some absent. In the table there are about 240,000 clones, 65% to 90% of which are singletons. The specimen sequenced was peripheral blood. The source of these receptors is a woman in her seventies with acute or convalescent COVID-19. CDR3s include the opening cysteine and the closing phenylalanine or tryptophan.

V	J	CDR3
TRBV7-6	TRBJ2-1	CASSPDSLYAYNEQFF
TRBV7-2	TRBJ2-7	CASSLWTGIAYEQYF
TRBV9	TRBJ2-6	CASSVDLTGGLNVLTF
TRBV27	TRBJ1-2	CASSLMWSGPVNYGYTF
TRBV5-4	TRBJ2-2	CASSLPISGGARELFF
TRBV5-1	TRBJ1-4	CASSLATQREKLFF
TRBV25-1	TRBJ1-1	CASSESQGRHTEAFF
TRBV4-2	TRBJ2-1	CASSPWLAGGYNEQFF
TRBV7-2	TRBJ1-2	CASSLAQGRETGYTF
TRBV27	TRBJ2-7	CASSYSGGFSYEQYF
TRBV4-1	TRBJ1-2	CASSQETGINYGYTF
TRBV5-1	TRBJ2-2	CASSLTAGGPVTGELFF
TRBV21-1	TRBJ2-2	CASRPPRERPGELFF
TRBV6-4	TRBJ1-2	CASSGGSNYGYTF
TRBV7-9	TRBJ1-5	CASSLGGQPQHF
TRBV28	TRBJ1-4	CASRGGPSNEKLFF
TRBV5-1	TRBJ2-3	CASSLAGGAVTDTQYF
TRBV4-2	TRBJ2-3	CASSQDRQGAWYF
TRBV6-6	TRBJ2-3	CASSYSGTGGTDTQYF
TRBV5-4	TRBJ2-1	CASSLDLGSSYNEQFF
TRBV19	TRBJ1-5	CASSMRVRQPQHF
TRBV14	TRBJ2-2	CASSQATGPAELFF
TRBV23-1	TRBJ2-7	CASSRRAGTYEQYF
TRBV28	TRBJ1-2	CASRDSRYGYTF
TRBV27	TRBJ2-2	CASSLRGSNTGELFF
TRBV9	TRBJ2-6	CASSVGQGRSGANVLTF
TRBV10-2	TRBJ1-1	CASNSFQGRNTEAFF
TRBV11-1	TRBJ1-6	CASSLNIAGTPLHF
TRBV4-2	TRBJ2-7	CASSLGYEQYF
TRBV11-2	TRBJ2-5	CASSLRAGPPPVETQYF
TRBV28	TRBJ2-5	CASSFWTSGGSSETQYF
TRBV30	TRBJ1-5	CAWSVGGSQPQHF